These 12 T cell receptor beta chains were sequenced from one sample in a study of shared clonotypes between healthy human individuals. Sequencing used immunoSEQ multiplex PCR; TCRdb keeps in-frame clones, though not all of them. The table records approximately 640,000 clones, about two thirds of them present only once. Input material: memory CD4+ T cells sorted from blood. Subset given: CD45RA-negative fraction. Receptors originate from a woman in her thirties in good health.

In regard to this clone: The same CDR3 arises from other DNA sequences in this sample as well. The chain is built from TRBV30 and TRBJ1-1; TRBD1 aligns across 7 bases. The V and J ends lost 3 bases and 2 bases, in that order; junction bases with no gene match: 3. The CDR3 loop spans 13 amino acids. Germline V gives CDR1 GTSNPN, CDR2 SVGIG (reference sequence). The CDR3 spells CAWRTGPNTEAFF. The CDR3 DNA reads TGTGCCTGGAGGACAGGGCCCAACACTGAAGCTTTCTTT.

A few counts support this clone. This rearrangement joins TRBV6-1 to TRBJ2-7; 11 positions match TRBD1. The V gene's germline CDR1 is MNHNS and CDR2 SASEGT. V shed 4 bases, J shed 4 bases, and the junction held 3 bases outside the gene matches. The CDR3 loop spans 14 amino acids. The DNA for the CDR3 is TGTGCCAGCAGTGGGACAGGGGGCCCGTACGAGCAGTACTTC. Translation: CASSGTGGPYEQYF.

On this clone: The sample carries other DNA sequences with the same CDR3. J is TRBJ2-7 and V is TRBV28; D is undetermined. Germline-derived CDR1 and CDR2 are MDHEN and SYDVKM. This CDR3 has 11 amino acids. The ends were cut back, 4 bases at V and 4 bases at J, with 5 bases in the middle. The CDR3 is CASSSEYEQYF. DNA of the CDR3: TGTGCCAGCAGTTCGGAATACGAGCAGTACTTC. The whole variable domain, remainder taken from reference TRBV28 and TRBJ2-7, is DVKVTQSSRYLVKRTGEKVFLECVQDMDHENMFWYRQDPGLGLRLIYFSYDVKMKEKGDIPEGYSVSREKKERFSLILESASTNQTSMYLCASSSEYEQYFGPGTRLTVT.

This clone came up once. A much more abundant neighbour one base away suggests this may be a read error. The gene calls are TRBV6-1 and TRBJ1-1; 10 bases map to TRBD1. Trimming removed 7 bases from V and 3 bases from J; junction bases left unmatched: 5. Germline V gene sequence: CDR1 MNHNS, CDR2 SASEGT. CDR3 size: 14 residues. Here the CDR3 reads CASIRDRGYTEAFF. CDR3 DNA sequence: TGTGCCAGCATCCGGGACAGGGGTTACACTGAAGCTTTCTTT.

This clone was counted a few times. The chain uses TRBV10-3 and TRBJ2-7; D unclear. Germline V gene data show CDR1 as ENHRY and CDR2 as SYGVKD. V was trimmed by 2 bases and J by 4 bases, leaving 6 bases between them. The CDR3 sequence is 12 residues long. The CDR3 DNA reads as TGTGCCATCAGTGAGCAAAAATACGAGCAGTACTTC. Its translation: CAISEQKYEQYF.

The rearrangement joins TRBV19 to TRBJ1-5; 7 bases agree with TRBD1. Per the germline V gene, CDR1 is LNHDA and CDR2 is SQIVND (reference sequence). V was pared by 4 bases and J by 0 bases, with 9 bases of the junction left unmatched. The CDR3 is 17 amino acids. The CDR3 coding sequence is TGTGCCAGTAGTAACGAACCCGGGACAGATAGCAATCAGCCCCAGCATTTT. This gives the protein CASSNEPGTDSNQPQHF.

There are a few counts of this clone. CDR3 sequence (DNA): TGTGCCAGCAGCCACCCTACTAGGCCCGGGGAGCTGTTTTTT. Its protein is CASSHPTRPGELFF. V and J are TRBV5-4 and TRBJ2-2; D is possibly TRBD2 (5 bases). The V gene's germline CDR1 is SGHNT and CDR2 YYREEE (reference sequence). The CDR3 is 14 residues long. V shed 4 bases and J shed 6 bases, with 13 bases lying between them.

This clone was seen a handful of times. The genes are TRBV4-1 and TRBJ1-3, with no clear D. The germline V gene encodes CDR1 MGHRA and CDR2 YSYEKL. Trimming left V 0 bases short and J 7 bases short, with 7 bases between. The CDR3 has 13 amino acids. In DNA, the CDR3 is TGCGCCAGCAGCCAAGAAGTGTTCAACACCATATATTTT. Translation gives CASSQEVFNTIYF.

The chain couples TRBV5-1 to TRBJ1-2; D remains unclear. This CDR3 region has 14 residues. The V gene lost 2 bases and the J gene lost 5 bases, with 13 bases spanning the gap. Looked up from germline, CDR1 is SGHRS and CDR2 is YFSETQ. CDR3 bases: TGCGCCAGCAGCTTTGGAACTGTTTTTTATGGCTACACCTTC. Amino acid sequence: CASSFGTVFYGYTF.

V usage is TRBV5-1 and J usage is TRBJ2-7; 7 nucleotides line up with TRBD1. The germline V gene encodes CDR1 SGHRS and CDR2 YFSETQ. J gave up 2 bases and V 4 bases, and 6 bases lay outside the gene matches. The CDR3 is made up of 14 amino acids. The CDR3 DNA follows: TGCGCCAGCAGCGAACGACAGGGCCCCTACGAGCAGTACTTC. It specifies CASSERQGPYEQYF.

The CDR3 sequence: CASSVSGWAGNTIYF. CDR3 nucleotide sequence: TGTGCCAGCAGTGTATCGGGTTGGGCTGGAAACACCATATATTTT. This chain connects TRBV2 to TRBJ1-3; the D is unclear. The CDR3 extends over 15 amino acids. V gave up 4 bases and J gave up 2 bases, with 12 bases separating them. CDR1 and CDR2 from the germline V gene are SNHLY and FYNNEI.

The V and J genes are TRBV5-1 and TRBJ2-5; 11 bases are shared with TRBD1. With 4 bases clipped from V and 5 bases from J, the junction kept 4 bases outside the gene matches. Germline V gene data show CDR1 as SGHRS and CDR2 as YFSETQ. This CDR3 comprises 14 residues. The CDR3 is CASSGTGGMETQYF. CDR3 in DNA: TGCGCCAGCAGCGGGACAGGGGGTATGGAGACCCAGTACTTC.